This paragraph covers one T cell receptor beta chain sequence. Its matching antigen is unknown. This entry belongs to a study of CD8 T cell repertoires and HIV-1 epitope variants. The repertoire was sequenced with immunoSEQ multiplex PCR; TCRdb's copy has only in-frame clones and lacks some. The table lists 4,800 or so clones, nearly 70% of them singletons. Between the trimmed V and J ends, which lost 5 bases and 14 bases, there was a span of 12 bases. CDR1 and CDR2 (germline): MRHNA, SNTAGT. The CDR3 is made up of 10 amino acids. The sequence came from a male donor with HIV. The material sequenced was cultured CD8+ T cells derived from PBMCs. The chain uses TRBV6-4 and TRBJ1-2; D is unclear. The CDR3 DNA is TGTGCCAGCAGTTCGCGGTTGACAACCTTC. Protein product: CASSSRLTTF.